One and the same sample provided the 16 T cell receptor beta chains below, sequenced in a study of cytomegalovirus exposure and HLA in healthy donors. The PCR had 60 Vbeta and 13 Jbeta primers. Profiled with immunoSEQ multiplex PCR; TCRdb holds only in-frame clones, not every one. The table has about 150,000 clones, 84% seen once; the top ten hold about 0.4%. Sequencing used PBMCs. The receptors come from a boy under 10 years old in good health and CMV-seronegative.

This clone was counted only a few times. CDR3 amino acids: CASSLDRTATNEKLFF. The CDR3 region has the DNA TGTGCCAGCAGCTTGGACCGGACAGCAACTAATGAAAAACTGTTTTTT. The chain employs TRBV5-4 and TRBJ1-4; TRBD1 might be the D (6 bases). Germline CDR1 reads SGHNT; CDR2 reads YYREEE (reference sequence). V was pared by 0 bases and J by 0 bases, with 9 bases between. The length of the CDR3 is 16 residues.

This clone has just one count. This chain joins TRBV30 and TRBJ2-3, with 9 bases matching TRBD2. Germline CDR1 GTSNPN, CDR2 SVGIG (reference sequence). Unmatched junction bases numbered 6, after V lost 2 bases and J lost 9 bases. The CDR3 totals 13 residues. The CDR3 region is CAWSRTSETTQYF. Written as DNA, the CDR3 is TGTGCCTGGAGTAGGACTAGCGAAACCACGCAGTATTTT.

V and J are TRBV11-2 and TRBJ2-7, with 12 positions matching TRBD2. The germline gives CDR1 SGHAT, CDR2 FQNNGV. The CDR3 runs 15 residues. Trimming removed 3 bases from V and 4 bases from J; junction bases left unmatched: 4. The CDR3 reads CASSFSGTSGYEQYF. For the CDR3, the DNA is TGTGCCAGCAGCTTCTCCGGGACTAGCGGGTACGAGCAGTACTTC.

The V and J genes are TRBV5-1 and TRBJ2-3; 7 bases fit TRBD1. CDR1 SGHRS and CDR2 YFSETQ come from the germline V gene. This CDR3 contains 14 residues. V lost 4 bases and J lost 2; bases outside the gene matches: 4. The CDR3 DNA is TGCGCCAGCAGCCGGGGACAGAACACAGATACGCAGTATTTT. Translation: CASSRGQNTDTQYF.

This chain links TRBV2 with TRBJ2-1; D is uncertain. The germline gives CDR1 SNHLY, CDR2 FYNNEI. Trimming shortened V by 2 bases and J by 6 bases, and 11 bases separated the two germline ends. The CDR3 totals 14 residues. This CDR3 is CASSEPSAFNEQFF. Here the CDR3 DNA reads TGTGCCAGCAGTGAACCAAGCGCCTTCAATGAGCAGTTCTTC.

V and J are TRBV7-6 and TRBJ2-1; 10 nucleotides line up with TRBD2. The trim removed 5 bases at V and 3 bases at J, leaving 4 bases unmatched. The CDR3 has 15 amino acids. The V gene's germline CDR1 is SGHVS and CDR2 FNYEAQ. The CDR3, as DNA: TGTGCCAGCAGCGGCGGACTAGCGGACTACAATGAGCAGTTCTTC. Translated: CASSGGLADYNEQFF.

The CDR3 sequence: CASSPTGTSSSSTDTQYF. CDR3 sequence (DNA): TGTGCCAGCAGCCCCACCGGGACTAGCTCGAGTAGCACAGATACGCAGTATTTT. The chain combines TRBV7-9 with TRBJ2-3; TRBD2 matches at 9 bases. V lost 5 bases, J lost 0 bases, and 12 bases stayed unmatched. The CDR3 covers 18 residues. CDR1 is SEHNR, CDR2 FQNEAQ, per germline (reference sequence).

V and J are TRBV19 and TRBJ1-5; 9 bases agree with TRBD1. The CDR3 sequence is 20 residues long. Trimming cost V 3 bases and J 0 bases; bases outside gene matches: 15. Germline V gene sequence: CDR1 LNHDA, CDR2 SQIVND (reference sequence). CDR3 sequence reads: CASSMFPRTGVDPSNQPQHF. In DNA form, the CDR3 reads TGTGCCAGTAGTATGTTTCCCCGGACAGGGGTAGACCCTAGCAATCAGCCCCAGCATTTT.

The chain is built from TRBV9 and TRBJ2-1; 8 bases map to TRBD1. The CDR3 contains 15 residues. Germline-derived CDR1 and CDR2 are SGDLS and YYNGEE. J was trimmed by 9 bases and V by 0 bases; bases with no gene match: 8. CDR3 in DNA: TGTGCCAGCAGCGTAGCGGGCAGGGGGCTCGGTGAGCAGTTCTTC. Its translation: CASSVAGRGLGEQFF.

A note on this clone: Other DNA sequences in this specimen translate into the identical CDR3. The genes are TRBV7-9 and TRBJ2-7, with D tentatively TRBD2 (6 bases). The germline gives CDR1 SEHNR, CDR2 FQNEAQ (reference sequence). Deletions cut 5 bases from V and 0 bases from J, with 11 bases between. This CDR3 spans 14 amino acids. The CDR3 is CASSPQGGSYEQYF. The CDR3 bases are TGTGCCAGCAGCCCCCAGGGAGGCTCCTACGAGCAGTACTTC.

A few counts support this clone. The same CDR3 arises from other DNA sequences in this sample as well. The rearrangement joins TRBV29-1 to TRBJ1-2; possible D gene TRBD1, 5 bases. V was shortened by 6 bases and J by 2 bases, with 13 bases between the two germline ends. CDR3 length: 13 amino acids. Looked up from germline, CDR1 is SQVTM and CDR2 is ANQGSEA. Here the CDR3 reads CSVATGGNYGYTF. As DNA, the CDR3 is TGCAGCGTCGCAACGGGGGGGAACTATGGCTACACCTTC.

This clone was detected once. The chain has TRBV18 and TRBJ2-7; 8 bases are a match to TRBD2. V gave up 0 bases and J gave up 4 bases; unmatched junction bases: 2. The CDR3 extends over 14 amino acids. Germline-derived CDR1 and CDR2 are KGHSH and LQKENI. The CDR3 here is CASSPPRGVYEQYF. DNA for the CDR3: TGTGCCAGCTCACCACCGCGGGGGGTTTACGAGCAGTACTTC.

The rearrangement joins TRBV6-1 to TRBJ1-4; 10 bases fit TRBD1. After removal of 0 bases from V and 6 bases from J, the junction contained 4 bases not matched to a gene. Germline loops: CDR1 MNHNS, CDR2 SASEGT. This CDR3 is built from 16 residues. DNA for the CDR3: TGTGCCAGCAGTGAAGCGCAAGGACAGGGGGATGAAAAACTGTTTTTT. Translated, it gives CASSEAQGQGDEKLFF.

The genes are TRBV6-5 and TRBJ2-1; 12 nucleotides match TRBD2. V was pared by 0 bases and J by 6 bases, with 0 bases of the junction left unmatched. This CDR3 region has 15 residues. Germline CDR1 reads MNHEY; CDR2 reads SVGAGI. The CDR3 DNA reads as TGTGCCAGCAGTTACTCGACTAGCGGGAGCAATGAGCAGTTCTTC. Translating it yields CASSYSTSGSNEQFF.

V usage is TRBV28 and J usage is TRBJ1-1; no clear D gene. Germline V CDR1 and CDR2: MDHEN, SYDVKM. V was trimmed by 3 bases and J by 0 bases, leaving 14 bases between them. The CDR3 has 16 amino acids. CDR3 in amino acids: CASSFISAGVNTEAFF. The CDR3 region has the DNA TGTGCCAGCAGTTTTATTTCGGCAGGCGTGAACACTGAAGCTTTCTTT.

The chain uses TRBV11-3 and TRBJ1-1, with a possible D match to TRBD1 (6 bases). Per germline, CDR1 SGHNT and CDR2 YENEEA. The length of the CDR3 is 15 residues. Trimming removed 0 bases from V and 4 bases from J, with 12 bases in between. Here the CDR3 reads CASSLDPGGTTEAFF. The CDR3 DNA reads as TGTGCCAGCAGCTTAGACCCGGGGGGCACCACTGAAGCTTTCTTT.